These 5 T cell receptor beta chains share one sample of origin, sequenced in a study of T cells in Graves' hyperthyroidism and ophthalmopathy. Amplification of TCR beta CDR3 regions used RNA as the template. TCR CDR3 underwent first-round RT-PCR with the HTBI primer set. TCRdb ran MiXCR on the multiplex PCR reads and lists one entry per CDR3 protein. The sample has more than 300,000 distinct CDR3 sequences; around 13% are singletons. Material for sequencing was blood. These receptors originate from a woman aged 25 to 45 with Graves' ophthalmopathy.

This clonotype was observed many times. The genes are TRBV2 and TRBJ1-1; TRBD1 is a possible D gene (5 bases). This CDR3 contains 14 residues. The V end lost 3 bases, the J end lost 4 bases, and 12 bases lay between the germline ends. Germline assignment: CDR1 SNHLY and CDR2 FYNNEI. CDR3 amino acids: CASSDIVGVTEAFF. CDR3 bases: TGTGCCAGCAGTGATATTGTAGGGGTCACTGAAGCTTTCTTT.

This clonotype was found many times. J is TRBJ1-4 and V is TRBV2, with D unclear. The CDR3 totals 12 residues. The V end was cut by 7 bases, the J end by 11 bases, with 14 bases between. Germline CDR1 reads SNHLY; CDR2 reads FYNNEI. The CDR3 loop is CASMSSFGKLFF. For the CDR3, the DNA is TGTGCCAGCATGAGCTCTTTCGGGAAACTGTTTTTT.

This clonotype occurred many times. The rearrangement joins TRBV7-8 to TRBJ2-3; TRBD1 matches 9 bases. This CDR3 is built from 17 residues. Germline V gene sequence: CDR1 SGHVS, CDR2 FQNEAQ. V lost 1 base to trimming and J lost 2 bases; unmatched junction nucleotides: 7. CDR3 sequence (DNA): TGTGCCAGCAGCTTAGAGGACAGGGGATATTCCACAGATACGCAGTATTTT. Its protein is CASSLEDRGYSTDTQYF.

This clonotype was seen at least ten times. The chain has TRBV20-1 and TRBJ1-2; unclear D gene. The CDR3 runs 13 residues. Trimming pared 0 bases from V and 6 bases from J, leaving 11 bases between. Germline-derived CDR1 and CDR2 are DFQATT and SNEGSKA (reference sequence). CDR3 nucleotides: TGCAGTGCTAGAGATGAGTCCCGGGATGGCTACACCTTC. It yields the protein CSARDESRDGYTF.

At least ten counts were recorded for this clonotype. This chain connects TRBV6-5 to TRBJ1-1; the D gene is possibly TRBD1 (5 bases). CDR1 MNHEY and CDR2 SVGAGI come from the germline V gene. This CDR3 region has 14 residues. V gave up 2 bases and J gave up 2 bases, with 9 bases separating them. CDR3 sequence reads: CASSYTRGNTEAFF. The CDR3, as DNA: TGTGCCAGCAGTTACACTAGGGGCAACACTGAAGCTTTCTTT.